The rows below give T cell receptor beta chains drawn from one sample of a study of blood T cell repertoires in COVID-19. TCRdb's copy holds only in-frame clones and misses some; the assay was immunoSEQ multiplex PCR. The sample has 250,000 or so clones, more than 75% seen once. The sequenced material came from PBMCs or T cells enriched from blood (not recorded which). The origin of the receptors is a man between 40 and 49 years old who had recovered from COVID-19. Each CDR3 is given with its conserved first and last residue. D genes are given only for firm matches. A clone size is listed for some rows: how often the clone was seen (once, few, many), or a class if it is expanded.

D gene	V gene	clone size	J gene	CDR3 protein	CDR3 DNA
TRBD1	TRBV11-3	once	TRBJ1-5	CASSLEGQGGQPQHF	TGTGCCAGCAGCTTAGAGGGACAGGGGGGTCAGCCCCAGCATTTT
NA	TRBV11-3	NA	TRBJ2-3	CASSLENSYTDTQYF	TGTGCCAGCAGCCTGGAGAACTCCTACACAGATACGCAGTATTTT
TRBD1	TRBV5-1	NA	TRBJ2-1	CASSRTGNEQFF	TGCGCCAGCAGCCGGACAGGGAATGAGCAGTTCTTC
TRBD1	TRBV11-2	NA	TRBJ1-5	CASSWDRGMGQPQHF	TGTGCCAGCAGCTGGGACAGGGGGATGGGACAGCCCCAGCATTTT
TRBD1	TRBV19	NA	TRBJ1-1	CASSQDRDVLEAFF	TGTGCCAGTAGTCAAGACAGGGATGTGCTTGAAGCTTTCTTT
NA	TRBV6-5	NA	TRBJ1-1	CASTYSLSGEAFF	TGTGCCAGCACTTACTCGCTGTCAGGTGAAGCTTTCTTT
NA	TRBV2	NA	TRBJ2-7	CASSASGGGSYEQYF	TGTGCCAGCAGCGCTAGCGGAGGGGGCTCCTACGAGCAGTACTTC
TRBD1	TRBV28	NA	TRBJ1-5	CASSFRDRGNQPQHF	TGTGCCAGCAGTTTCAGGGACAGGGGCAATCAGCCCCAGCATTTT
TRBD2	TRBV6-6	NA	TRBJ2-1	CASSYFSGRALYEQFF	TGTGCCAGCAGTTACTTTAGCGGGAGGGCTCTATATGAGCAGTTCTTC
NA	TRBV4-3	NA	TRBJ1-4	CASSQEGAGALGKLFF	TGCGCCAGCAGCCAAGAGGGGGCCGGGGCCCTGGGCAAACTGTTTTTT
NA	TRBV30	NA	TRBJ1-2	CAWKRLGGYTF	TGTGCCTGGAAGCGGTTGGGGGGCTACACCTTC
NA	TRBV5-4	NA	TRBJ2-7	CASSLFPQTYEQYF	TGTGCCAGCAGCTTGTTCCCCCAGACCTACGAGCAGTACTTC
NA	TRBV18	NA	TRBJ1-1	CASSPSPRMNTEAFF	TGTGCCAGCTCACCCTCCCCCAGGATGAACACTGAAGCTTTCTTT
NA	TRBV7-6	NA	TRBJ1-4	CASSRATNEKLFF	TGTGCCAGCAGCCGTGCAACTAATGAAAAACTGTTTTTT
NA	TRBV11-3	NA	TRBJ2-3	CAAEKGREADTQYF	TGTGCCGCGGAGAAGGGCAGGGAGGCAGATACGCAGTATTTT
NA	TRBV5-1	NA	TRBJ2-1	CASSQDPGIGNEQFF	TGCGCCAGCAGCCAAGATCCAGGGATAGGCAATGAGCAGTTCTTC
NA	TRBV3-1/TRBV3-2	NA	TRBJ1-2	CASSQGPGEAVDGYTF	TGTGCCAGCAGCCAAGGGCCAGGGGAAGCTGTAGATGGCTACACCTTC